The 4 T cell receptor beta chains in this list originate from one sample, sequenced in a study of blood T cell repertoires in COVID-19. The repertoire was sequenced with immunoSEQ multiplex PCR; TCRdb's copy has only in-frame clones and lacks some. The sample shows around 170,000 clones, 80% of them seen only once. Sequences were obtained from PBMCs or T cells enriched from blood (not recorded which). The receptors were gathered from a man aged 55-75 years who had been exposed to COVID-19.

This chain joins TRBV21-1 and TRBJ1-1. TRBV21-1 is described as a pseudogene. The CDR3 contains 14 residues. The CDR3 DNA reads TGTGCCAGCAGCAAATGGAGCAAGGTCGGCGGAAGTTTCTTT. Amino acids: CASSKWSKVGGSFF.

This clone was detected only once. The CDR3 loop is CASSLTGDYEQYF. In nucleotides, the CDR3 is TGTGCCAGCAGTTTGACAGGGGACTACGAGCAGTACTTC. The chain uses TRBV7-9 and TRBJ2-7; 8 bases line up with TRBD1. The V segment lost 6 bases and the J segment 3 bases; nucleotides outside the gene matches: 4. The length of the CDR3 is 13 residues. Germline CDR1 SEHNR, CDR2 FQNEAQ (reference sequence).

The rearrangement links TRBV10-3 to TRBJ2-1; 15 positions agree with TRBD2. The CDR3 runs to 20 residues. Germline-derived CDR1 and CDR2 are ENHRY and SYGVKD. Unmatched junction bases numbered 10, after V lost 4 bases and J lost 0 bases. CDR3 amino acids: CAISAPGGLAGGSSYNEQFF. The CDR3 coding sequence is TGTGCCATCAGTGCCCCGGGGGGACTAGCGGGAGGTAGCTCCTACAATGAGCAGTTCTTC.

This chain uses TRBV7-2 with TRBJ1-2; 7 bases fit TRBD1. CDR3 size: 15 residues. With 1 base clipped from V and 10 bases from J, the junction kept 12 bases outside the gene matches. Germline CDR1 and CDR2: SGHTA and FQGNSA. As DNA, the CDR3 is TGTGCCAGCAGCTTAGAGGGTCTGGGGACAGCCGTCTACACCTTC. Amino acid sequence: CASSLEGLGTAVYTF.